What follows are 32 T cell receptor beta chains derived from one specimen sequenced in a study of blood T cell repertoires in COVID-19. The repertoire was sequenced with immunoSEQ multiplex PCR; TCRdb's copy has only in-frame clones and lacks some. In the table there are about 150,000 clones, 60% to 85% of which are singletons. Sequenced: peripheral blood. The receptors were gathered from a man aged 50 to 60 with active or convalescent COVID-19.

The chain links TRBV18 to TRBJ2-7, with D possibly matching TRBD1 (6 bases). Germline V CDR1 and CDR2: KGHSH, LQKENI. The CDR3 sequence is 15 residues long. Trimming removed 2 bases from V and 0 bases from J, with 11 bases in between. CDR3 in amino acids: CASSPNTGNSYEQYF. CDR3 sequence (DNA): TGTGCCAGCTCACCAAATACAGGGAACTCCTACGAGCAGTACTTC.

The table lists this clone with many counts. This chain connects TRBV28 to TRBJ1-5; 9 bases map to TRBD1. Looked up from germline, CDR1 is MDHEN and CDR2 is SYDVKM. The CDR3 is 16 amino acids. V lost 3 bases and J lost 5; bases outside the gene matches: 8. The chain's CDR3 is CASSFSGTGSYQPQHF. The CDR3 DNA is TGTGCCAGCAGTTTTTCCGGGACAGGGTCCTATCAGCCCCAGCATTTT.

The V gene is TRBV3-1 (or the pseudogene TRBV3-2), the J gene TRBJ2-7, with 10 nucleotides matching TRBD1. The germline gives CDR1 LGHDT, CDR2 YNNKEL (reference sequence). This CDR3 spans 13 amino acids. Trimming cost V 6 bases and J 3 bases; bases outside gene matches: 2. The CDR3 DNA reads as TGTGCCAGCAGTCGGACAGGGGGCTACGAGCAGTACTTC. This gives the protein CASSRTGGYEQYF.

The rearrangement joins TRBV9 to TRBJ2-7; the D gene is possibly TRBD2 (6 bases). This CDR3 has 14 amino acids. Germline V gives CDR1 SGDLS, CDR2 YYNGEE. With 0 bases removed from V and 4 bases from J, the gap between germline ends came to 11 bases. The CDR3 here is CASSVAGGEYEQYF. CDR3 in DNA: TGTGCCAGCAGCGTAGCTGGAGGGGAGTACGAGCAGTACTTC.

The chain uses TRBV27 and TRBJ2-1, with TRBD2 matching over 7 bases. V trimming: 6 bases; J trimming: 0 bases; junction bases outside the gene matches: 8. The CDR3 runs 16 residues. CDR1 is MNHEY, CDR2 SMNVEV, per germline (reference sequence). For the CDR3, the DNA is TGTGCCAGCAGCCTCGATGGGAGGGTCTCCTACAATGAGCAGTTCTTC. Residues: CASSLDGRVSYNEQFF.

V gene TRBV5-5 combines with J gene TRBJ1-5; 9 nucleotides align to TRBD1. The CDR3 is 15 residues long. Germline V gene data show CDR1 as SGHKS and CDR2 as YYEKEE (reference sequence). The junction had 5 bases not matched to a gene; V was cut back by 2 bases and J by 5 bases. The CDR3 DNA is TGTGCCAGCAGCTTAGGGACAGGGAGCGATCAGCCCCAGCATTTT. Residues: CASSLGTGSDQPQHF.

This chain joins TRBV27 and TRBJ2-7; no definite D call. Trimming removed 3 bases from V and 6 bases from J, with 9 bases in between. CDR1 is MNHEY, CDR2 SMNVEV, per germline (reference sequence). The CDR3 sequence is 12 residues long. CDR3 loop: CASSFPGGEQYF. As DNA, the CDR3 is TGTGCCAGCAGTTTCCCAGGTGGCGAGCAGTACTTC.

CDR3 sequence (DNA): TGTGCCAGCAGTACCGCCGGAGGGACTAGTTACACAGATACGCAGTATTTT. It translates to CASSTAGGTSYTDTQYF. The V and J genes are TRBV28 and TRBJ2-3; 8 bases are a match to TRBD2. The ends lost 5 bases at V and 2 bases at J; junction bases unmatched: 12. The CDR3 totals 17 residues. Germline assignment: CDR1 MDHEN and CDR2 SYDVKM.

CDR3: CASSIRYRAEQYF. The DNA of the CDR3 is TGTGCCAGTTCTATAAGGTACAGGGCCGAGCAGTACTTC. V gene TRBV27 combines with J gene TRBJ2-7; weak D call: TRBD1 (6 bases). The CDR3 runs 13 residues. CDR1 and CDR2 from the germline V gene are MNHEY and SMNVEV (reference sequence). With 9 bases removed from V and 6 bases from J, the gap between germline ends came to 18 bases.

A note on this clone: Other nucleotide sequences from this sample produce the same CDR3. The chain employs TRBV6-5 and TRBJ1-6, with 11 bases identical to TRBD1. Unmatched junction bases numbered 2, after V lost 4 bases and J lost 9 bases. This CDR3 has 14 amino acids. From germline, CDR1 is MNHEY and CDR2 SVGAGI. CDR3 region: CASSSDRGLSPLHF. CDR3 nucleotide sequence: TGTGCCAGCAGTTCGGACAGGGGGCTTTCACCCCTCCACTTT.

The CDR3 sequence: CASREGVYGYTF. The CDR3 bases are TGTGCCAGCAGAGAGGGCGTCTATGGCTACACCTTC. The gene calls are TRBV5-6 and TRBJ1-2, with D hard to call. CDR1 and CDR2 (germline): SGHDT, YYEEEE. V lost 5 bases and J 4 bases, leaving 9 bases between the germline ends. This CDR3 is 12 amino acids long.

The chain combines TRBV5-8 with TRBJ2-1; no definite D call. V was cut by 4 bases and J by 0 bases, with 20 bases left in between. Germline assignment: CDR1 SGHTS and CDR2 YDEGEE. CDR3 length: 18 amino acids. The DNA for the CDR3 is TGTGCCAGCAGCCCCGGTTGGGCACCTACCAGCTCCTACAATGAGCAGTTCTTC. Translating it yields CASSPGWAPTSSYNEQFF.

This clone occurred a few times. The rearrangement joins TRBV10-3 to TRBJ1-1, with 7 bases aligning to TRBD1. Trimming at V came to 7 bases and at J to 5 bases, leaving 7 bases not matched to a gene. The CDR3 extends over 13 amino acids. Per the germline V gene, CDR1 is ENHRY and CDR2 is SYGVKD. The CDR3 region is CAITVDRETEAFF. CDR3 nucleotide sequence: TGTGCCATCACTGTAGACAGGGAGACTGAAGCTTTCTTT.

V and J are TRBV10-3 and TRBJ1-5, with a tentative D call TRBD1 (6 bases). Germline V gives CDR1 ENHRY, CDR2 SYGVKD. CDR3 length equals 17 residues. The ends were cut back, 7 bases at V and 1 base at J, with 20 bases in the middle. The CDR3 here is CAITSRDKSRSNQPQHF. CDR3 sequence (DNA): TGTGCCATCACCTCCCGGGACAAAAGTAGAAGCAATCAGCCCCAGCATTTT.

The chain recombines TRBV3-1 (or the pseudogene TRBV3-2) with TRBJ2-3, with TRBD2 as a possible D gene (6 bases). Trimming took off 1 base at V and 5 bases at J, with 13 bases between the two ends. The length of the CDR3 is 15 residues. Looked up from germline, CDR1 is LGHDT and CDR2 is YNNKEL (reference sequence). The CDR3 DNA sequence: TGTGCCAGCAGCCAAGTAGCGGCAGGGCAAGATACGCAGTATTTT. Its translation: CASSQVAAGQDTQYF.

DNA of the CDR3: TGTGCCAGCAGTTTAGGGACAGGGGGAAAAAATGAGCAGTTCTTC. Amino acids: CASSLGTGGKNEQFF. The chain has TRBV27 and TRBJ2-1; 11 bases map to TRBD1. Per germline, CDR1 MNHEY and CDR2 SMNVEV (reference sequence). V was pared by 2 bases and J by 7 bases, with 4 bases of the junction left unmatched. The CDR3 spans 15 residues.

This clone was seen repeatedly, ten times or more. CDR3 sequence: CASSFGSGSNTEAFF. Here the CDR3 DNA reads TGTGCCAGCAGTTTTGGCAGCGGCTCGAACACTGAAGCTTTCTTT. V and J are TRBV27 and TRBJ1-1; unclear D gene. CDR1 is MNHEY, CDR2 SMNVEV, per germline (reference sequence). The CDR3 covers 15 residues. The V end lost 3 bases, the J end lost 1 base, and 12 bases lay between the germline ends.

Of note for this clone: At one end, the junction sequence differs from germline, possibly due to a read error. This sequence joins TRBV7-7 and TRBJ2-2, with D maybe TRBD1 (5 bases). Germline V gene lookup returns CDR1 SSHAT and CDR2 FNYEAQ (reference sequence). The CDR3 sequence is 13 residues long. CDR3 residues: CASSSQGHGELFF. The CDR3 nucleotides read TGTGCTAGCAGCTCTCAGGGTCACGGGGAGCTGTTTTTT. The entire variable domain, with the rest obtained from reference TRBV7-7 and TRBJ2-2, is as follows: GAGVSQSPRYKVTKRGQDVTLRCDPISSHATLYWYQQALGQGPEFLTYFNYEAQPDKSGLPSDRFSAERPEGSISTLTIQRTEQRDSAMYRCASSSQGHGELFFGEGSRLTVL.

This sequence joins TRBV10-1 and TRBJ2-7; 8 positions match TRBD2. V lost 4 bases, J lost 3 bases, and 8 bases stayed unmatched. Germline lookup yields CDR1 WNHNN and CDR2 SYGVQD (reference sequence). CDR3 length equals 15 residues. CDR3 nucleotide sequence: TGCGCCAGCAGTGTGGCGGGGGGAAACGTCTACGAGCAGTACTTC. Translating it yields CASSVAGGNVYEQYF.

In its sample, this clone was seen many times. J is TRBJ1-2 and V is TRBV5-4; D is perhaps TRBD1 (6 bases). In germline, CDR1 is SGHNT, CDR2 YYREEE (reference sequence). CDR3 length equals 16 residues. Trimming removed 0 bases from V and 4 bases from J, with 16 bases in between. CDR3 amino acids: CASSLADGGAVYGYTF. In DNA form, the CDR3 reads TGTGCCAGCAGCTTGGCCGATGGGGGCGCCGTCTATGGCTACACCTTC.

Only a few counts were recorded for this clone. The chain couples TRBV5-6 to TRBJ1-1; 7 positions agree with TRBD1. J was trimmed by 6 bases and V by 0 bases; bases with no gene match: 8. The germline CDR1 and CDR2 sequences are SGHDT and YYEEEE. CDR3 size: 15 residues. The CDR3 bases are TGTGCCAGCAGCTTGGTCGGCAGGGGGGTTTCTGAAGCTTTCTTT. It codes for CASSLVGRGVSEAFF.

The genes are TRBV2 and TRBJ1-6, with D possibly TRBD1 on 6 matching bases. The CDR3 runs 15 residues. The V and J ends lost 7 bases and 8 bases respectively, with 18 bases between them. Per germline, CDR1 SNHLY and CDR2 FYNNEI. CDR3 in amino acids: CASNLDSRGDSPLHF. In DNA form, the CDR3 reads TGTGCCAGCAATCTGGACAGTCGAGGGGATTCACCCCTCCACTTT.

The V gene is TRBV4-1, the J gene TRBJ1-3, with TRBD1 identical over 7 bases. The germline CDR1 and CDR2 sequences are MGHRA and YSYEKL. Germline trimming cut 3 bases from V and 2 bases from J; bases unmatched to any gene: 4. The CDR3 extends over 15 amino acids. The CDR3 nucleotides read TGCGCCAGCAGCCATCCTCAGGGGGCTGGAAACACCATATATTTT. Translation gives CASSHPQGAGNTIYF.

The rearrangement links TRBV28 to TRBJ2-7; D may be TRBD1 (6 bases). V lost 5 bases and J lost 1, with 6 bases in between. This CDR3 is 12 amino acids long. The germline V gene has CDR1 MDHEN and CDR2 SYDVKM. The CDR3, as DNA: TGTGCCAGCAGTCAGGGGTCCTACGAGCAGTACTTC. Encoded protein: CASSQGSYEQYF.

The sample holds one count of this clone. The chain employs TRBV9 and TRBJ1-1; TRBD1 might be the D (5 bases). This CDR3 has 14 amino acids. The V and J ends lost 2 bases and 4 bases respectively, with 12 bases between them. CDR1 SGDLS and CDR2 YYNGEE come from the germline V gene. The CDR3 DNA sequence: TGTGCCAGCAGCGTTACCGGTCAGGGCACTGAAGCTTTCTTT. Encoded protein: CASSVTGQGTEAFF.

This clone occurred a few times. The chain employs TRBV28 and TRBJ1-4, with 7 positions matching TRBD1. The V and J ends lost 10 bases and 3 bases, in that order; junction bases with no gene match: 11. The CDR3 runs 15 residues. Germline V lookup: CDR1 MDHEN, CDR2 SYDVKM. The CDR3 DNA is TGTGCCACGAGGGACAGCCAGCGGCCTAATGAAAAACTGTTTTTT. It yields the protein CATRDSQRPNEKLFF. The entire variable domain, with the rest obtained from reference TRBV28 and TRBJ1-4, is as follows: DVKVTQSSRYLVKRTGEKVFLECVQDMDHENMFWYRQDPGLGLRLIYFSYDVKMKEKGDIPEGYSVSREKKERFSLILESASTNQTSMYLCATRDSQRPNEKLFFGSGTQLSVL.

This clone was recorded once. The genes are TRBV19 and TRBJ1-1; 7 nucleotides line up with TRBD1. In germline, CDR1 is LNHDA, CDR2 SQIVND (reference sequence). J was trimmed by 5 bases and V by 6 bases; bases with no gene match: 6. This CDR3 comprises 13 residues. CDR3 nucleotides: TGTGCCAGTAGGACAGGGCGAGAAACTGAAGCTTTCTTT. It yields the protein CASRTGRETEAFF.

The CDR3 DNA reads as TGTGCCACCAGTGACCGCCAAGGGGGACAGGGACTTTTCGAGACCCAGTACTTC. Encoded protein: CATSDRQGGQGLFETQYF. The chain joins TRBV24-1 to TRBJ2-5; the match to TRBD1 covers 9 bases. This CDR3 has 18 amino acids. Trimming took 4 bases from V and 5 from J; bases not matched to a gene: 16. Per the germline V gene, CDR1 is KGHDR and CDR2 is SFDVKD.

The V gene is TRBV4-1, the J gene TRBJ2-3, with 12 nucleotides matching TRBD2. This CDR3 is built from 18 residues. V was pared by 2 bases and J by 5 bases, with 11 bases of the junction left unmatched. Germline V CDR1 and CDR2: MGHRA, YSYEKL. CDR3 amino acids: CASSQRLAGVVPLDTQYF. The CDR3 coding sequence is TGCGCCAGCAGCCAAAGACTAGCGGGAGTTGTGCCCCTAGATACGCAGTATTTT.

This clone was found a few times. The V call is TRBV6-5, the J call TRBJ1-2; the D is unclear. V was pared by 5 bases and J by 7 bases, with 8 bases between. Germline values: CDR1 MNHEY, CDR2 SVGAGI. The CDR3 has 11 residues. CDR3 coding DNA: TGTGCCAGCAGTCGTGGCTCTGGCTACACCTTC. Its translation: CASSRGSGYTF.

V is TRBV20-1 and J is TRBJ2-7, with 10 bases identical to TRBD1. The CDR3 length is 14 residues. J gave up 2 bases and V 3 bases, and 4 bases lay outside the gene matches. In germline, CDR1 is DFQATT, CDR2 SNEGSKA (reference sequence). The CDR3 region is CSASLGTGAYEQYF. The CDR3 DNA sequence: TGCAGTGCTAGTCTTGGGACAGGGGCCTACGAGCAGTACTTC.

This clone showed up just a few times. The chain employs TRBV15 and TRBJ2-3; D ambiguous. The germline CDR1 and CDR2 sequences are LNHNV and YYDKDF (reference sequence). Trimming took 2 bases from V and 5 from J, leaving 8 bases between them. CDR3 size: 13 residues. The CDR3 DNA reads TGTGCCACCAGCAGACAAAATTTAGATACGCAGTATTTT. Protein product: CATSRQNLDTQYF.